The 25 T cell receptor beta chains presented below share a single source sample, sequenced in a study of CD8 T cells in ankylosing spondylitis. From the 5' RACE reads, TCRdb called clonotypes with MiXCR, one entry per CDR3 protein. The data hold about 340,000 distinct CDR3 sequences, with about 15% observed a single time. The sequenced sample consisted of blood, either unsorted or a sorted T cell fraction (not recorded which). These receptors all come from a male donor with ankylosing spondylitis or in good health (not recorded which).

This clonotype was observed a handful of times. This chain connects TRBV20-1 to TRBJ1-2; 9 nucleotides line up with TRBD1. Losses at the gene ends were 2 bases for V and 8 bases for J; bases not matched to a gene: 15. Germline CDR1 reads DFQATT; CDR2 reads SNEGSKA (reference sequence). This CDR3 comprises 16 residues. The CDR3 nucleotides read TGCAGTGCTAGACTGGGACAGGGTCGGTTGGAAGGAGGCTACACCTTC. This encodes CSARLGQGRLEGGYTF.

This clonotype has only a few counts. This chain joins TRBV10-3 and TRBJ2-3; D is perhaps TRBD1 or TRBD2 (5 bases each). The V gene's germline CDR1 is ENHRY and CDR2 SYGVKD. The V end lost 2 bases, the J end lost 3 bases, and 9 bases lay between the germline ends. The CDR3 runs to 14 residues. In DNA, the CDR3 is TGTGCCATCAGTGAGCGGGACCCTACAGATACGCAGTATTTT. Its translation: CAISERDPTDTQYF.

This clonotype occurred many times. The rearrangement links TRBV5-1 to TRBJ2-1, with TRBD2 identical over 11 bases. With 0 bases clipped from V and 4 bases from J, the junction kept 6 bases outside the gene matches. The CDR3 runs to 17 residues. Germline V gives CDR1 SGHRS, CDR2 YFSETQ. The CDR3 DNA follows: TGCGCCAGCAGCTTGGGAACTAGCGGGAGTTTGTACAATGAGCAGTTCTTC. Its translation: CASSLGTSGSLYNEQFF. The variable domain in full, completed from reference TRBV5-1 and TRBJ2-1, reads KAGVTQTPRYLIKTRGQQVTLSCSPISGHRSVSWYQQTPGQGLQFLFEYFSETQRNKGNFPGRFSGRQFSNSRSEMNVSTLELGDSALYLCASSLGTSGSLYNEQFFGPGTRLTVL.

This clonotype has only a few counts. V is TRBV18 and J is TRBJ1-1; D is undetermined. The germline V gene encodes CDR1 KGHSH and CDR2 LQKENI. V lost 3 bases and J 2 bases, leaving 7 bases between the germline ends. This CDR3 is 13 amino acids long. DNA of the CDR3: TGTGCCAGCTCACCTGAGGCCAACACTGAAGCTTTCTTT. Its protein is CASSPEANTEAFF. The full variable domain, in which reference TRBV18 and TRBJ1-1 provide the parts outside the CDR3, is NAGVMQNPRHLVRRRGQEARLRCSPMKGHSHVYWYRQLPEEGLKFMVYLQKENIIDESGMPKERFSAEFPKEGPSILRIQQVVRGDSAAYFCASSPEANTEAFFGQGTRLTVV.

V and J are TRBV12-3 or TRBV12-4 and TRBJ1-1; D is perhaps TRBD1 (6 bases). Trimming stripped 7 bases from V and 4 bases from J, with 16 bases between. This CDR3 contains 14 residues. As DNA, the CDR3 is TGTGCCAGCAAAATCGGGGGGCTGAGCACTGAAGCTTTCTTT. Protein sequence: CASKIGGLSTEAFF.

The genes are TRBV11-2 and TRBJ1-1, with D possibly TRBD1 on 5 matching bases. V was cut by 5 bases and J by 4 bases, with 11 bases left in between. Germline V gene data show CDR1 as SGHAT and CDR2 as FQNNGV. The CDR3 loop spans 13 amino acids. CDR3 sequence reads: CASSGRGGTEAFF. CDR3 nucleotides: TGTGCCAGCAGCGGCCGGGGGGGCACTGAAGCTTTCTTT. Variable domain in full (rest from reference TRBV11-2 and TRBJ1-1): EAGVAQSPRYKIIEKRQSVAFWCNPISGHATLYWYQQILGQGPKLLIQFQNNGVVDDSQLPKDRFSAERLKGVDSTLKIQPAKLEDSAVYLCASSGRGGTEAFFGQGTRLTVV.

V and J are TRBV12-3 or TRBV12-4 and TRBJ2-2; D gene ambiguous. CDR3 length: 15 residues. Deletions cut 3 bases from V and 3 bases from J, with 11 bases between. CDR3 protein: CASSFVRADTGELFF. The CDR3 nucleotides read TGTGCCAGCAGTTTCGTCCGGGCGGACACCGGGGAGCTGTTTTTT.

This clonotype has more than one count but fewer than ten. The gene calls are TRBV27 and TRBJ2-5; 8 positions match TRBD2. J was trimmed by 0 bases and V by 6 bases; bases with no gene match: 12. Germline CDR1 is MNHEY and CDR2 is SMNVEV (reference sequence). The CDR3 is made up of 17 amino acids. In nucleotides, the CDR3 is TGTGCCAGCAGCGTGAGGGTAGCGGGAAAGTACCAAGAGACCCAGTACTTC. Translating gives CASSVRVAGKYQETQYF.

This clonotype was observed a few times. This chain uses TRBV30 with TRBJ1-1; D not certain. This CDR3 has 12 amino acids. The germline V gene encodes CDR1 GTSNPN and CDR2 SVGIG (reference sequence). V was clipped by 2 bases and J by 6 bases, with 10 bases between them. In DNA form, the CDR3 reads TGTGCCTGGAGTTCCAGACAACCTGAAGCTTTCTTT. As protein: CAWSSRQPEAFF.

This clonotype was detected only a few times. The CDR3 region has the DNA TGCAGTGCCGGGGGGGGGCTAGGCAATGAGCAGTTCTTC. Translating it yields CSAGGGLGNEQFF. V gene TRBV20-1 combines with J gene TRBJ2-1; 8 nucleotides line up with TRBD2. This CDR3 contains 13 residues. With 6 bases clipped from V and 6 bases from J, the junction kept 7 bases outside the gene matches. The germline gives CDR1 DFQATT, CDR2 SNEGSKA (reference sequence).

This clonotype was seen many times. The chain carries TRBV5-1 and TRBJ1-6; D remains unclear. The CDR3 is 13 amino acids. The germline gives CDR1 SGHRS, CDR2 YFSETQ. Trimming removed 2 bases from V and 7 bases from J, with 7 bases in between. The CDR3 DNA follows: TGCGCCAGCAGCTTACACACGAATTCACCCCTCCACTTT. Translating gives CASSLHTNSPLHF.

The chain uses TRBV20-1 and TRBJ2-1; 8 bases match TRBD2. V shed 3 bases, J shed 10 bases, and the junction held 8 bases outside the gene matches. The CDR3 length is 13 residues. Germline values: CDR1 DFQATT, CDR2 SNEGSKA (reference sequence). Here the CDR3 DNA reads TGCAGTGCTAGCGGGAGGGCAAAGGTAGAGCAGTTCTTC. Protein sequence: CSASGRAKVEQFF.

Only a few counts were recorded for this clonotype. The J gene is TRBJ1-2, the V gene TRBV20-1, with D possibly matching TRBD1 (5 bases). Germline CDR1 and CDR2: DFQATT and SNEGSKA (reference sequence). The CDR3 spans 12 residues. Deletions cut 0 bases from V and 8 bases from J, with 10 bases between. The DNA for the CDR3 is TGCAGTGCTAGAGATCGAGGGGCGGGCTACACCTTC. Its translation is CSARDRGAGYTF.

The rearrangement joins TRBV7-9 to TRBJ1-6; possible D gene TRBD1, 5 bases. The CDR3 is 17 amino acids. V lost 4 bases to trimming and J lost 0 bases, with 13 bases between them. Germline CDR1 and CDR2: SEHNR and FQNEAQ (reference sequence). This chain's CDR3 is CASSSGTVSSYNSPLHF. The CDR3 nucleotides are TGTGCCAGCAGCTCGGGGACTGTAAGCTCCTATAATTCACCCCTCCACTTT. Drawing the rest from reference TRBV7-9 and TRBJ1-6, the complete variable domain is DTGVSQNPRHKITKRGQNVTFRCDPISEHNRLYWYRQTLGQGPEFLTYFQNEAQLEKSRLLSDRFSAERPKGSFSTLEIQRTEQGDSAMYLCASSSGTVSSYNSPLHFGNGTRLTVT.

The chain carries TRBV3-1 and TRBJ1-1; D ambiguous. The germline V and J ends were trimmed by 1 base and 5 bases, with 11 bases remaining between them. From germline, CDR1 is LGHDT and CDR2 YNNKEL (reference sequence). The CDR3 runs to 14 residues. The CDR3, as DNA: TGTGCCAGCAGCCAAGTTGAAGGGAGAACTGAAGCTTTCTTT. Encoded protein: CASSQVEGRTEAFF.

V usage is TRBV12-3 or TRBV12-4 and J usage is TRBJ2-7; TRBD1 might be the D (6 bases). The CDR3 spans 13 residues. Trimming left V 6 bases short and J 7 bases short, with 16 bases between. CDR3 DNA: TGTGCCAGCAGAACAGGGAGCCTCGGTGAGCAGTACTTC. This codes for CASRTGSLGEQYF.

The chain employs TRBV19 and TRBJ2-2, with 8 bases matching TRBD2. The CDR3 sequence is 18 residues long. The junction had 13 bases not matched to a gene; V was cut back by 3 bases and J by 4 bases. Looked up from germline, CDR1 is LNHDA and CDR2 is SQIVND (reference sequence). The CDR3 here is CASSILLGAGVATGELFF. The CDR3 coding sequence is TGTGCCAGTAGTATCCTCCTGGGAGCGGGAGTTGCCACCGGGGAGCTGTTTTTT.

The genes are TRBV5-1 and TRBJ2-1; weak D call: TRBD1 (6 bases). V lost 0 bases, J lost 13 bases, and 17 bases lay in between. Germline CDR1 reads SGHRS; CDR2 reads YFSETQ. The CDR3 covers 14 residues. Written as DNA, the CDR3 is TGCGCCAGCAGCTTGGAGTCCACAGGGATGGTACAGTTCTTC. Its translation: CASSLESTGMVQFF.

The V call is TRBV20-1, the J call TRBJ2-7; possible D gene TRBD1, 6 bases. Germline V lookup: CDR1 DFQATT, CDR2 SNEGSKA (reference sequence). This CDR3 is built from 13 residues. V was pared by 6 bases and J by 1 base, with 13 bases between. CDR3 loop: CSAARTGSYEQYF. CDR3 in DNA: TGCAGTGCCGCGCGAACAGGGTCCTACGAGCAGTACTTC.

This clonotype has a handful of counts. The chain links TRBV5-1 to TRBJ2-3; 8 nucleotides line up with TRBD1. The V segment lost 5 bases and the J segment 2 bases; nucleotides outside the gene matches: 7. Germline CDR1 SGHRS, CDR2 YFSETQ. CDR3 length: 15 residues. The CDR3 sequence is CASSRTGHDTDTQYF. The CDR3 nucleotides are TGCGCCAGCAGTCGGACAGGGCATGACACAGATACGCAGTATTTT.

This clonotype was detected many times. The chain employs TRBV16 and TRBJ1-2, with D hard to call. The V gene's germline CDR1 is KGHSY and CDR2 FQNENV. This CDR3 contains 14 residues. Trimming took off 0 bases at V and 8 bases at J, with 13 bases between the two ends. CDR3 in amino acids: CASSQSHPPRGYTF. In DNA, the CDR3 is TGTGCCAGCAGCCAATCGCACCCCCCCAGGGGCTACACCTTC.

This clonotype was counted only a few times. The chain couples TRBV20-1 to TRBJ2-7; D is possibly TRBD2 (5 bases). Germline V lookup: CDR1 DFQATT, CDR2 SNEGSKA (reference sequence). CDR3 length: 15 residues. The germline V and J ends were trimmed by 4 bases and 1 base, with 17 bases remaining between them. CDR3: CSATWVFGESYEQYF. DNA of the CDR3: TGCAGTGCTACCTGGGTCTTTGGGGAGTCCTACGAGCAGTACTTC.

The chain employs TRBV27 and TRBJ2-1; D ambiguous. The V and J ends lost 4 bases and 0 bases respectively, with 10 bases between them. The CDR3 is 15 amino acids. The germline gives CDR1 MNHEY, CDR2 SMNVEV (reference sequence). Here the CDR3 DNA reads TGTGCCAGCAGTTCCATCCTGAGCTCCTACAATGAGCAGTTCTTC. Encoded protein: CASSSILSSYNEQFF.

This clonotype was counted many times. The CDR3 spells CASSSQGRDTQYF. In DNA form, the CDR3 reads TGTGCCAGCAGCTCCCAGGGAAGAGATACGCAGTATTTT. The chain links TRBV7-2 to TRBJ2-3; the D gene is possibly TRBD1 (5 bases). The CDR3 covers 13 residues. V was cut by 4 bases and J by 5 bases, with 10 bases left in between. CDR1 and CDR2 (germline): SGHTA, FQGNSA.

The chain couples TRBV10-3 to TRBJ2-3; the D gene could be TRBD1 or TRBD2 (6 bases each). The germline CDR1 and CDR2 sequences are ENHRY and SYGVKD. The V gene lost 5 bases and the J gene lost 0 bases, with 15 bases spanning the gap. The CDR3 extends over 16 amino acids. The CDR3 loop reads CAISSNPGASTDTQYF. CDR3 DNA: TGTGCCATCAGTTCAAACCCGGGGGCCAGCACAGATACGCAGTATTTT.